The subject of this entry is one T cell receptor beta chain. Other DNA sequences in the same sample also yield this CDR3. Here immunoSEQ multiplex PCR was the method, and the copy in TCRdb shows in-frame clones only, minus some. The sample consists of about 1.5 million clones, 95% to 99% of them appearing once. V lost 3 bases and J lost 0, with 8 bases in between. This CDR3 is built from 14 residues. CDR1 LNHDA and CDR2 SQIVND come from the germline V gene (reference sequence). The sample comes from a study of shared clonotypes between healthy human individuals. The genes are TRBV19 and TRBJ1-1; TRBD1 is a possible D gene (6 bases). This clonotype originated in a man aged 25-45 years in good health. The sample comprised naive CD4+ T cells sorted from blood. Described subset: CD45RA+ positively selected. The DNA of the CDR3 is TGTGCCAGTAGTATGGACAGAGTGAACACTGAAGCTTTCTTT. Protein sequence: CASSMDRVNTEAFF.